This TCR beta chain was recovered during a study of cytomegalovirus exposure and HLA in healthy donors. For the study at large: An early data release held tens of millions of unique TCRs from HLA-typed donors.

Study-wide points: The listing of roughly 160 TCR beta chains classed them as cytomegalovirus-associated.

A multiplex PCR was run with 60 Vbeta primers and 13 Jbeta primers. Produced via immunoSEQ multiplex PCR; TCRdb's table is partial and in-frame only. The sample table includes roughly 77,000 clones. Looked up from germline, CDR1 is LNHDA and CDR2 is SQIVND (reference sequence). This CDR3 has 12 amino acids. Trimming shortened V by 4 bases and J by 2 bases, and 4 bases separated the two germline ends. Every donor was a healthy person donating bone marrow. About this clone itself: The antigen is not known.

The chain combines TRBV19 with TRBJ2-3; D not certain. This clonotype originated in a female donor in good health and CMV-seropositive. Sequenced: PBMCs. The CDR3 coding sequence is TGTGCCAGTAGTACACACACAGATACGCAGTATTTT. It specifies CASSTHTDTQYF.